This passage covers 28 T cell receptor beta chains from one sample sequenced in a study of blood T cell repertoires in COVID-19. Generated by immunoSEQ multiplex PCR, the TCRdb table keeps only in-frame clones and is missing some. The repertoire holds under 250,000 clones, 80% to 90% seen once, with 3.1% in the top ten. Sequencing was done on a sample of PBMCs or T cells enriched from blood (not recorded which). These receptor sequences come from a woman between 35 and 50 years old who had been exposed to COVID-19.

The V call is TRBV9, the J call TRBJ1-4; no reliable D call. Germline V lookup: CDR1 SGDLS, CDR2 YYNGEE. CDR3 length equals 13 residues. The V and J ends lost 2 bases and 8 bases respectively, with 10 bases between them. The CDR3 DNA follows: TGTGCCAGCAGCGTTCGACCTAGGGAAAAACTGTTTTTT. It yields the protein CASSVRPREKLFF. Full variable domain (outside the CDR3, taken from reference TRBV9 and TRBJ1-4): DSGVTQTPKHLITATGQRVTLRCSPRSGDLSVYWYQQSLDQGLQFLIQYYNGEERAKGNILERFSAQQFPDLHSELNLSSLELGDSALYFCASSVRPREKLFFGSGTQLSVL.

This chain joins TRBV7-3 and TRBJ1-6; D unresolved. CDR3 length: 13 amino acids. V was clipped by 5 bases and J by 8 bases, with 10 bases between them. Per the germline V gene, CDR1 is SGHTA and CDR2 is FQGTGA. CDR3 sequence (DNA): TGTGCCAGCAGCCTGGAGAGTGATTCACCCCTCCACTTT. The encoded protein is CASSLESDSPLHF.

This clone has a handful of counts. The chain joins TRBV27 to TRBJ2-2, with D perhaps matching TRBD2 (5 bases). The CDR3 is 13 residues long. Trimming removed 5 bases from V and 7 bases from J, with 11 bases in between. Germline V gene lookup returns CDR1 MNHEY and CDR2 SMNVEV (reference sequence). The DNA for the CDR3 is TGTGCCAGCAGTCGAGGGCCCGGCGGGGAGCTGTTTTTT. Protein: CASSRGPGGELFF.

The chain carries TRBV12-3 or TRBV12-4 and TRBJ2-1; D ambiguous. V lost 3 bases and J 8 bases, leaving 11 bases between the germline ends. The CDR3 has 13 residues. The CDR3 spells CASSFGSRDEQFF. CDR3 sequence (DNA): TGTGCCAGCAGTTTCGGGTCTCGGGATGAGCAGTTCTTC.

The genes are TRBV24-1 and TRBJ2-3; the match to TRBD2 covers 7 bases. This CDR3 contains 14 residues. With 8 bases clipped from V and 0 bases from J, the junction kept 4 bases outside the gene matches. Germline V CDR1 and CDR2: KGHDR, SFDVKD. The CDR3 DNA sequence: TGTGCCACCACTAGCGGTGCTAGCACAGATACGCAGTATTTT. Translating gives CATTSGASTDTQYF.

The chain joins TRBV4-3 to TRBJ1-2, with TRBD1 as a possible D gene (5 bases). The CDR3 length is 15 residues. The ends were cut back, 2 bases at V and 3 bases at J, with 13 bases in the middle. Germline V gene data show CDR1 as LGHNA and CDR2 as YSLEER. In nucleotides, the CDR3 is TGCGCCAGCAGCCAATACTTGGCAGGGTACTATGGCTACACCTTC. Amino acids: CASSQYLAGYYGYTF.

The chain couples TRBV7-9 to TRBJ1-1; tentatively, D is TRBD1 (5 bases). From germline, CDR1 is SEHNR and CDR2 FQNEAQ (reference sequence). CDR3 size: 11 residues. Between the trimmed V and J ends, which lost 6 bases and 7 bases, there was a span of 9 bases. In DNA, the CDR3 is TGTGCCAGCAGTACGGGGGTTGAAGCTTTCTTT. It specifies CASSTGVEAFF.

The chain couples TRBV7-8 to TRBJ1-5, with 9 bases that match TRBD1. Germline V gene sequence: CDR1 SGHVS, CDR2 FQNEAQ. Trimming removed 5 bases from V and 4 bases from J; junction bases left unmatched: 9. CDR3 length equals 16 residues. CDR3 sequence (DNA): TGTGCCAGCAGCCCACCCGGACAGGGGCAGAATCAGCCCCAGCATTTT. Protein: CASSPPGQGQNQPQHF. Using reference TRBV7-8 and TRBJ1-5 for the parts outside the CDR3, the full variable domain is GAGVSQSPRYKVAKRGQDVALRCDPISGHVSLFWYQQALGQGPEFLTYFQNEAQLDKSGLPSDRFFAERPEGSVSTLKIQRTQQEDSAVYLCASSPPGQGQNQPQHFGDGTRLSIL.

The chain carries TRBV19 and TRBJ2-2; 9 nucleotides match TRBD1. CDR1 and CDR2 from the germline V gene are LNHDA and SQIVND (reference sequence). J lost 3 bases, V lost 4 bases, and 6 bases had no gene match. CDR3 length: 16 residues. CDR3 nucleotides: TGTGCCAGTAGTACCCGGGACAGGGTCGACACCGGGGAGCTGTTTTTT. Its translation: CASSTRDRVDTGELFF.

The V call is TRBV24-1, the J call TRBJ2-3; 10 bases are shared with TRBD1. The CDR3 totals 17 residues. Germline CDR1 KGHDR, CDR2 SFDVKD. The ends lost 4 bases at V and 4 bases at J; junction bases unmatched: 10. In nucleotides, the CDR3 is TGTGCCACCAGTGACCCGGGACAGGGGCTTAGCGCAGATACGCAGTATTTT. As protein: CATSDPGQGLSADTQYF.

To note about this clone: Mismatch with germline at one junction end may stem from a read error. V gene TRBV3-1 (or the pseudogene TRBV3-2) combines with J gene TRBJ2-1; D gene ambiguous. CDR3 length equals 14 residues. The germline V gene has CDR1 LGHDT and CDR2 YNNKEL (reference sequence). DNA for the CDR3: TGTGCCAGCAGTCAAGATAGCTCCTACAATGAGCAGTTCTTC. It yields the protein CASSQDSSYNEQFF.

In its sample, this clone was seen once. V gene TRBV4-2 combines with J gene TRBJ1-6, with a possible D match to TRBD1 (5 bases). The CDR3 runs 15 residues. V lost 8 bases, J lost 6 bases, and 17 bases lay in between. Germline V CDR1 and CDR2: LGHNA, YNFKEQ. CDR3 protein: CASCKGTELNSPLHF. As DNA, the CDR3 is TGTGCCAGCTGTAAGGGGACTGAACTTAATTCACCCCTCCACTTT.

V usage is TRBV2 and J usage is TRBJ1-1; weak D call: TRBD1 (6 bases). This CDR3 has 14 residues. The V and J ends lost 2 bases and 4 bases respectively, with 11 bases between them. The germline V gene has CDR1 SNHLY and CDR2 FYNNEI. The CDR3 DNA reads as TGTGCCAGCAGTGAATTGGGGGGGCCCACTGAAGCTTTCTTT. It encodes CASSELGGPTEAFF. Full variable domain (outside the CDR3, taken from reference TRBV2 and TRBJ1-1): EPEVTQTPSHQVTQMGQEVILRCVPISNHLYFYWYRQILGQKVEFLVSFYNNEISEKSEIFDDQFSVERPDGSNFTLKIRSTKLEDSAMYFCASSELGGPTEAFFGQGTRLTVV.

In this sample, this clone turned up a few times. The CDR3 loop is CASSPGQENTGELFF. The CDR3 region has the DNA TGTGCCAGCAGCCCGGGACAGGAAAACACCGGGGAGCTGTTTTTT. The V and J genes are TRBV4-2 and TRBJ2-2; TRBD1 matches at 8 bases. The trim removed 4 bases at V and 2 bases at J, leaving 3 bases unmatched. The CDR3 spans 15 residues. The germline V gene encodes CDR1 LGHNA and CDR2 YNFKEQ.

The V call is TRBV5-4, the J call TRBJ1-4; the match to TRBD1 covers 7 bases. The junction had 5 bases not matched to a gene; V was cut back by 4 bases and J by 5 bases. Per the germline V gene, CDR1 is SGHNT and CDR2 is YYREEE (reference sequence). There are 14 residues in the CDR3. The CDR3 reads CASSPGQMNEKLFF. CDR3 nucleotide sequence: TGTGCCAGCAGCCCGGGACAGATGAATGAAAAACTGTTTTTT.

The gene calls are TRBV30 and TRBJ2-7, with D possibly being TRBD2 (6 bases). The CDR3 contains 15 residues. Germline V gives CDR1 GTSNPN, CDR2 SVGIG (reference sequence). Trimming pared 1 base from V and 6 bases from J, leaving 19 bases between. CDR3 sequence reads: CAWSEGMGRGSEQYV. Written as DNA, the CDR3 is TGTGCCTGGAGTGAGGGAATGGGTCGGGGGAGCGAGCAGTACGTC.

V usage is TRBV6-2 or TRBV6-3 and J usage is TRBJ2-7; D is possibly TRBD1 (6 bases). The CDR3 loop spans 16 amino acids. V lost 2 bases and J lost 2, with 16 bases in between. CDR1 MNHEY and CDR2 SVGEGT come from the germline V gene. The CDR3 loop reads CASSYKVSGDPYEQYV. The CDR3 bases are TGTGCCAGCAGTTACAAGGTATCAGGGGACCCCTACGAGCAGTACGTC.

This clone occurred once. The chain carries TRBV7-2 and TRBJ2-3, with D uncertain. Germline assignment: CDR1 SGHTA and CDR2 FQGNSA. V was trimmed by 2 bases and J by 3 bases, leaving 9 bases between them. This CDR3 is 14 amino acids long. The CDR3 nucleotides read TGTGCCAGCAGCTTAATAGTCCAAACAGATACGCAGTATTTT. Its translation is CASSLIVQTDTQYF. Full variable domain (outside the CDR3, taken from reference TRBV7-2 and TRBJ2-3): GAGVSQSPSNKVTEKGKDVELRCDPISGHTALYWYRQSLGQGLEFLIYFQGNSAPDKSGLPSDRFSAERTGGSVSTLTIQRTQQEDSAVYLCASSLIVQTDTQYFGPGTRLTVL.

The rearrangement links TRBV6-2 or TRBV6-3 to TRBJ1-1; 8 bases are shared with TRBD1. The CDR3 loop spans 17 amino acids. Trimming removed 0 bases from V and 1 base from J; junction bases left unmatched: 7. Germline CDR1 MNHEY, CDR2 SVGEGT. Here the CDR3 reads CASSYSRAGGANTEAFF. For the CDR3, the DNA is TGTGCCAGCAGTTACTCGAGGGCAGGGGGCGCGAACACTGAAGCTTTCTTT.

The CDR3 DNA is TGTGCCAGCAGCCACCGGGAGCGGGGGGCTGATACGCAGTATTTT. This encodes CASSHRERGADTQYF. The chain uses TRBV11-2 and TRBJ2-3, with TRBD2 matching over 9 bases. V was clipped by 5 bases and J by 6 bases; unmatched bases: 9. Germline loops: CDR1 SGHAT, CDR2 FQNNGV. This CDR3 comprises 15 residues.

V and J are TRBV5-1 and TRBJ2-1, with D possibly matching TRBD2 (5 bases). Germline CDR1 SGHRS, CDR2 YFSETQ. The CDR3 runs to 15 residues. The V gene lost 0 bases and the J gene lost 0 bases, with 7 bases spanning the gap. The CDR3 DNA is TGCGCCAGCAGCTTGGTTGAGGGCTCCTACAATGAGCAGTTCTTC. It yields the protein CASSLVEGSYNEQFF.

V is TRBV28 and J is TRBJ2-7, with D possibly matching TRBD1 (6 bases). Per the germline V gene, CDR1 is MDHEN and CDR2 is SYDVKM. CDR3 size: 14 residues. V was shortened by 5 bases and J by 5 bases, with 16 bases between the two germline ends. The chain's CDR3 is CASSGQQGFHEQYF. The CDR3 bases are TGTGCCAGCAGTGGTCAACAGGGTTTCCACGAGCAGTACTTC.

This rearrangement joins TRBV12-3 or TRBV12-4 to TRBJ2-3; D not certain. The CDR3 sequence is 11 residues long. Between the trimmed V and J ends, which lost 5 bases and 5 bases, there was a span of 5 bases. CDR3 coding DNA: TGTGCCAGCAGTATCGTAGATACGCAGTATTTT. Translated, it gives CASSIVDTQYF.

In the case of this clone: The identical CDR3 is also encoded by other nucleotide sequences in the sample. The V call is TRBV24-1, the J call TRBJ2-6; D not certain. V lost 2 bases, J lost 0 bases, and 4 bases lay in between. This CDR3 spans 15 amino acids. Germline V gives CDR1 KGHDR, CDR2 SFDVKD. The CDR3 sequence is CATSDSFSGANVLTF. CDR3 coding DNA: TGTGCCACCAGTGATTCCTTCTCTGGGGCCAACGTCCTGACTTTC.

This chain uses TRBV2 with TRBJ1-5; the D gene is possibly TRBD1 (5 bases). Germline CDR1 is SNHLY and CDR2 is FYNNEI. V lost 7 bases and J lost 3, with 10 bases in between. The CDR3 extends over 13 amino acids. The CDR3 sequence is CASMTDINQPQHF. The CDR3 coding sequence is TGTGCCAGCATGACAGACATCAATCAGCCCCAGCATTTT. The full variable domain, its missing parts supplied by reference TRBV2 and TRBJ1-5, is EPEVTQTPSHQVTQMGQEVILRCVPISNHLYFYWYRQILGQKVEFLVSFYNNEISEKSEIFDDQFSVERPDGSNFTLKIRSTKLEDSAMYFCASMTDINQPQHFGDGTRLSIL.

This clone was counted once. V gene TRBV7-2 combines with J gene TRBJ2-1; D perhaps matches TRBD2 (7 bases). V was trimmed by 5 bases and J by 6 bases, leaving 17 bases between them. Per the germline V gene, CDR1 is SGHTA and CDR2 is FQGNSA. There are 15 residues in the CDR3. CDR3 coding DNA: TGTGCCAGCAGCAAATACGGACTAGGGGGCAATGAGCAGTTCTTC. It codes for CASSKYGLGGNEQFF.

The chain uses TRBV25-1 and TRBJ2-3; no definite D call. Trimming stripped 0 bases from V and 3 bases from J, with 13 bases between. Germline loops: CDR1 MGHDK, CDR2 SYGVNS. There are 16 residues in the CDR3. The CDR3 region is CASSEYGRPLTDTQYF. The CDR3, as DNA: TGTGCCAGCAGTGAATATGGCAGGCCCCTTACAGATACGCAGTATTTT.

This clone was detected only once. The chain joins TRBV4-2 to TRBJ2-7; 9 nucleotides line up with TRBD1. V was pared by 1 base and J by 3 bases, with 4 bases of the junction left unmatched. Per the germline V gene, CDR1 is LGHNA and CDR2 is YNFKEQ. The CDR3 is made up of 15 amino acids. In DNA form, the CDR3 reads TGTGCCAGCAGCCAAGCGGGACAGGGTAGCTACGAGCAGTACTTC. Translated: CASSQAGQGSYEQYF.